This TCR beta chain is from a study of T cells after yellow fever vaccination. From the 5' RACE reads, TCRdb called clonotypes with MiXCR, one entry per CDR3 protein. The sample contains some 300,000 distinct CDR3 sequences, roughly 8.6% of which appear only once. This clonotype was picked up a small number of times. The receptor comes from a man younger than 35 who received the YFV17D yellow fever vaccine. This material consisted of PBMCs, taken roughly 46 days after the first yellow fever vaccination.

For the CDR3, the DNA is TGTGCCAGCAGCGCCCGACAGGGGCAGAATTCACCCCTCCACTTT. This sequence encodes CASSARQGQNSPLHF. This rearrangement joins TRBV11-1 to TRBJ1-6, with 8 bases aligning to TRBD1. This CDR3 has 15 amino acids. With V trimmed by 5 bases and J by 7 bases, 7 bases remained unmatched. Germline CDR1 is SGHAT and CDR2 is FQDESV (reference sequence).